Shown below are 9 T cell receptor beta chains from a single sample sequenced in a study of CD8 T cells in Susac syndrome. Reverse transcription of roughly 0.5 to 1 ug RNA was performed with random hexamers. TCRdb reprocessed the immunoSEQ multiplex PCR reads with MiXCR, giving one entry per CDR3 protein. The repertoire includes over 200,000 distinct CDR3 sequences, approximately 95% of them detected once, and approximately 0.081% sits in the top ten. Source material: CD4+ T cells from PBMCs. These receptors were taken from a human donor with multiple sclerosis.

V usage is TRBV29-1 and J usage is TRBJ2-3; 10 bases fit TRBD1. The V segment lost 4 bases and the J segment 4 bases; nucleotides outside the gene matches: 5. The CDR3 loop spans 14 amino acids. Germline V gene lookup returns CDR1 SQVTM and CDR2 ANQGSEA. CDR3 loop: CSVGTGGFPDTQYF. Here the CDR3 DNA reads TGCAGCGTTGGGACAGGGGGTTTCCCAGATACGCAGTATTTT.

This chain connects TRBV3-1 to TRBJ2-5; 7 nucleotides align to TRBD1. CDR1 and CDR2 from the germline V gene are LGHDT and YNNKEL (reference sequence). The CDR3 length is 11 residues. V was clipped by 2 bases and J by 13 bases; unmatched bases: 4. In DNA form, the CDR3 reads TGTGCCAGCAGCCAACTGGACAGGCGGTACTTC. It encodes CASSQLDRRYF.

The chain combines TRBV20-1 with TRBJ2-3; tentative D call: TRBD2 (6 bases). The CDR3 sequence is 15 residues long. The germline gives CDR1 DFQATT, CDR2 SNEGSKA (reference sequence). The V and J ends lost 5 bases and 3 bases respectively, with 18 bases between them. CDR3 protein: CSAFRPSGLTDTQYF. DNA of the CDR3: TGCAGTGCTTTCCGACCGAGCGGGCTAACAGATACGCAGTATTTT.

The V and J genes are TRBV14 and TRBJ1-2; D gene uncertain. CDR1 SGHDN and CDR2 FVKESK come from the germline V gene. This CDR3 is built from 15 residues. Trimming removed 0 bases from V and 2 bases from J, with 10 bases in between. The chain's CDR3 is CASSQDLTGNYGYTF. In nucleotides, the CDR3 is TGTGCCAGCAGCCAAGATCTTACGGGAAACTATGGCTACACCTTC.

The chain joins TRBV7-9 to TRBJ1-5; 10 positions match TRBD1. This CDR3 comprises 15 residues. From germline, CDR1 is SEHNR and CDR2 FQNEAQ (reference sequence). The J segment lost 4 bases and the V segment lost 6 bases, leaving 6 bases of the junction unmatched. CDR3 loop: CASRGTGAGNQPQHF. Here the CDR3 DNA reads TGTGCCAGCAGGGGGACAGGGGCCGGGAATCAGCCCCAGCATTTT.

V gene TRBV30 combines with J gene TRBJ1-2; D is unclear. V was trimmed by 2 bases and J by 8 bases, leaving 9 bases between them. Germline V gene sequence: CDR1 GTSNPN, CDR2 SVGIG (reference sequence). This CDR3 spans 11 amino acids. CDR3 coding DNA: TGTGCCTGGAGTACCGCCCCCGGCTACACCTTC. Translation: CAWSTAPGYTF.

The rearrangement links TRBV20-1 to TRBJ2-5; TRBD2 matches at 10 bases. CDR1 DFQATT and CDR2 SNEGSKA come from the germline V gene (reference sequence). The CDR3 covers 15 residues. After removal of 1 base from V and 1 base from J, the junction contained 3 bases not matched to a gene. CDR3 amino acids: CSARVAGGIQETQYF. Here the CDR3 DNA reads TGCAGTGCTAGAGTAGCGGGGGGCATCCAAGAGACCCAGTACTTC.

A single count supports this clonotype. The V call is TRBV29-1, the J call TRBJ2-3, with a weak D call TRBD1 (6 bases). The V and J ends lost 0 bases and 6 bases respectively, with 10 bases between them. The CDR3 totals 13 residues. CDR1 SQVTM and CDR2 ANQGSEA come from the germline V gene. CDR3 loop: CSVEDRGWDTQYF. DNA of the CDR3: TGCAGCGTTGAAGACAGGGGCTGGGATACGCAGTATTTT.

In this sample, this clonotype turned up a few times. This rearrangement joins TRBV19 to TRBJ1-5, with unresolved D. The CDR3 totals 14 residues. V lost 5 bases to trimming and J lost 0 bases, with 8 bases between them. The germline V gene has CDR1 LNHDA and CDR2 SQIVND (reference sequence). The DNA of the CDR3 is TGTGCCAGTAGTCTCGGCAGTAGCAATCAGCCCCAGCATTTT. This sequence encodes CASSLGSSNQPQHF.